This T cell receptor (beta chain) originates from a study of T-cell reconstitution after alpha-beta-depleted transplantation in children. TCRbeta library preparation incorporated unique molecular identifiers. TCRdb fed the PCR reads into MiXCR, producing one record per CDR3 protein. The repertoire holds 90,000 to 120,000 distinct CDR3 sequences, with approximately 6.4% as singletons. Overall study findings and caveats: From surviving recipient T cells and thymic progenitors came the high day-60 TCRbeta diversity observed in some patients. Counts and diversity of T cells one year after transplant came mostly from newly produced T cells. Several hundred expanded graft clones reportedly supplied alpha-beta T cells about two months after transplant.

This clonotype has a count of ten or more. Antigen specificity is unknown. Germline-derived CDR1 and CDR2 are SQVTM and ANQGSEA. The CDR3 loop spans 14 amino acids. V gave up 0 bases and J gave up 0 bases, with 8 bases separating them. This sequence originates from a male patient aged 2-15 years who had a stem cell transplant for acute lymphoblastic leukemia, so the T cells may come from the graft donor. The specimen was PBMCs, mostly from graft donor cells, collected 360 days after TCRalphabeta/CD19-depleted stem cell transplant. This chain joins TRBV29-1 and TRBJ2-5; possibly TRBD1 or TRBD2 for D (5 bases each). The CDR3 loop reads CSVEEGEYQETQYF. The CDR3 DNA is TGCAGCGTTGAAGAAGGGGAGTACCAAGAGACCCAGTACTTC.